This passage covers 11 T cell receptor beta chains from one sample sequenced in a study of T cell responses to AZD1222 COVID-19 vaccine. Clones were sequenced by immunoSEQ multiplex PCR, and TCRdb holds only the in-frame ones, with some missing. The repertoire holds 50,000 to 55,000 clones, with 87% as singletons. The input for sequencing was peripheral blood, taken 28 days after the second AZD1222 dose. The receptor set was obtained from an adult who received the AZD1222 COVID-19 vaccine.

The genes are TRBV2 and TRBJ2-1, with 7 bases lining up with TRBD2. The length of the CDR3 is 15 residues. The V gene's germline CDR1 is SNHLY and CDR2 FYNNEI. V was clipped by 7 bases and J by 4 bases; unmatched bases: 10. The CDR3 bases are TGTGCCAGCAATCGGCAGGGAGGGTGGTACAATGAGCAGTTCTTC. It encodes CASNRQGGWYNEQFF.

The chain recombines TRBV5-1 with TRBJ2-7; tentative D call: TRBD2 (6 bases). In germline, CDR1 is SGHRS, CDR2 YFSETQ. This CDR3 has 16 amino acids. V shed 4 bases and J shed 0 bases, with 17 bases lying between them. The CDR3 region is CASSGVRDASSYEQYF. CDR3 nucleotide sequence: TGCGCCAGCAGCGGAGTGCGGGACGCAAGCTCCTACGAGCAGTACTTC. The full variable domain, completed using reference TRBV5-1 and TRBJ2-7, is KAGVTQTPRYLIKTRGQQVTLSCSPISGHRSVSWYQQTPGQGLQFLFEYFSETQRNKGNFPGRFSGRQFSNSRSEMNVSTLELGDSALYLCASSGVRDASSYEQYFGPGTRLTVT.

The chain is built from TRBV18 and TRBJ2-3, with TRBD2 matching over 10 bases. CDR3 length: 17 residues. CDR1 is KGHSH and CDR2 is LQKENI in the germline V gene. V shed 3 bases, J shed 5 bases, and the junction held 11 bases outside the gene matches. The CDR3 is CASSPSGRGPSGDTQYF. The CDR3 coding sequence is TGTGCCAGCTCACCGAGCGGGAGGGGGCCCTCGGGAGATACGCAGTATTTT.

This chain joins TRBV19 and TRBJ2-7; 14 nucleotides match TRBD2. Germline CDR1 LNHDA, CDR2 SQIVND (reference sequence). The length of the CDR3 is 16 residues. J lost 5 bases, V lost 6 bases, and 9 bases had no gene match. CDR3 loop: CASSLGTSGRQNEQYF. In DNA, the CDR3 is TGTGCCAGTAGCCTCGGGACTAGCGGGAGACAAAACGAGCAGTACTTC.

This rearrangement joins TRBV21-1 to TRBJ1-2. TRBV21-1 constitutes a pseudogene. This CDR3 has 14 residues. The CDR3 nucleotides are TGTGCCAGCATGTCCGCTACACTTCTCTATGGCTACACCTTC. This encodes CASMSATLLYGYTF.

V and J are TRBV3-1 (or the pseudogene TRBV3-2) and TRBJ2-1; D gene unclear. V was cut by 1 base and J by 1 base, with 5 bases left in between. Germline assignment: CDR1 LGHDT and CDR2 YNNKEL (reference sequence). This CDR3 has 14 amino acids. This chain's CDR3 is CASSQGRSYNEQFF. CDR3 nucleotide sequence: TGTGCCAGCAGCCAAGGGCGGTCCTACAATGAGCAGTTCTTC.

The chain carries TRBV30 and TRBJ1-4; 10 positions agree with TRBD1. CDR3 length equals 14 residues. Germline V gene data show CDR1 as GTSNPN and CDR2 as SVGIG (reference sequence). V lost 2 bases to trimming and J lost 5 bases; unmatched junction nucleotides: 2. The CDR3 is CAWSRTGGNEKLFF. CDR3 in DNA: TGTGCCTGGAGTAGGACAGGGGGAAATGAAAAACTGTTTTTT.

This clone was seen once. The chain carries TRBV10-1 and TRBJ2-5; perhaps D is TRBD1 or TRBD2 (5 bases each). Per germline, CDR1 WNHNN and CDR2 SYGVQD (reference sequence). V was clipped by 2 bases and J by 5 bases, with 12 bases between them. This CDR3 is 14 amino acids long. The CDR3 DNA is TGCGCCAGCAGTGAGGCCAGCTGGGGGGAGACCCAGTACTTC. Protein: CASSEASWGETQYF.

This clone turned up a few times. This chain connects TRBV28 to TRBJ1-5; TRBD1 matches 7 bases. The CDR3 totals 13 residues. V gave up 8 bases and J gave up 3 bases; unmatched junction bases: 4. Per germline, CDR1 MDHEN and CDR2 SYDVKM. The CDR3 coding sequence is TGTGCCAGCTTGGGACAGCTCAATCAGCCCCAGCATTTT. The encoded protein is CASLGQLNQPQHF.

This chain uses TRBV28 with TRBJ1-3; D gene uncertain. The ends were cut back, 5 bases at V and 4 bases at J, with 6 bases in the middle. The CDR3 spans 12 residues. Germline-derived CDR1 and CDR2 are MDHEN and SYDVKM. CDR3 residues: CASSPEGNTIYF. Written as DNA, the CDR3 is TGTGCCAGCAGTCCGGAAGGAAACACCATATATTTT.

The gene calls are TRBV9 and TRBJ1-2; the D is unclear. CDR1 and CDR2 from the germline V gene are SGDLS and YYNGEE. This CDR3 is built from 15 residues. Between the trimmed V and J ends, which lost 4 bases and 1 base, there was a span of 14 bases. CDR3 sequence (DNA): TGTGCCAGCAGCCCCCCCGGACGGGTTAACTATGGCTACACCTTC. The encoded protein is CASSPPGRVNYGYTF.